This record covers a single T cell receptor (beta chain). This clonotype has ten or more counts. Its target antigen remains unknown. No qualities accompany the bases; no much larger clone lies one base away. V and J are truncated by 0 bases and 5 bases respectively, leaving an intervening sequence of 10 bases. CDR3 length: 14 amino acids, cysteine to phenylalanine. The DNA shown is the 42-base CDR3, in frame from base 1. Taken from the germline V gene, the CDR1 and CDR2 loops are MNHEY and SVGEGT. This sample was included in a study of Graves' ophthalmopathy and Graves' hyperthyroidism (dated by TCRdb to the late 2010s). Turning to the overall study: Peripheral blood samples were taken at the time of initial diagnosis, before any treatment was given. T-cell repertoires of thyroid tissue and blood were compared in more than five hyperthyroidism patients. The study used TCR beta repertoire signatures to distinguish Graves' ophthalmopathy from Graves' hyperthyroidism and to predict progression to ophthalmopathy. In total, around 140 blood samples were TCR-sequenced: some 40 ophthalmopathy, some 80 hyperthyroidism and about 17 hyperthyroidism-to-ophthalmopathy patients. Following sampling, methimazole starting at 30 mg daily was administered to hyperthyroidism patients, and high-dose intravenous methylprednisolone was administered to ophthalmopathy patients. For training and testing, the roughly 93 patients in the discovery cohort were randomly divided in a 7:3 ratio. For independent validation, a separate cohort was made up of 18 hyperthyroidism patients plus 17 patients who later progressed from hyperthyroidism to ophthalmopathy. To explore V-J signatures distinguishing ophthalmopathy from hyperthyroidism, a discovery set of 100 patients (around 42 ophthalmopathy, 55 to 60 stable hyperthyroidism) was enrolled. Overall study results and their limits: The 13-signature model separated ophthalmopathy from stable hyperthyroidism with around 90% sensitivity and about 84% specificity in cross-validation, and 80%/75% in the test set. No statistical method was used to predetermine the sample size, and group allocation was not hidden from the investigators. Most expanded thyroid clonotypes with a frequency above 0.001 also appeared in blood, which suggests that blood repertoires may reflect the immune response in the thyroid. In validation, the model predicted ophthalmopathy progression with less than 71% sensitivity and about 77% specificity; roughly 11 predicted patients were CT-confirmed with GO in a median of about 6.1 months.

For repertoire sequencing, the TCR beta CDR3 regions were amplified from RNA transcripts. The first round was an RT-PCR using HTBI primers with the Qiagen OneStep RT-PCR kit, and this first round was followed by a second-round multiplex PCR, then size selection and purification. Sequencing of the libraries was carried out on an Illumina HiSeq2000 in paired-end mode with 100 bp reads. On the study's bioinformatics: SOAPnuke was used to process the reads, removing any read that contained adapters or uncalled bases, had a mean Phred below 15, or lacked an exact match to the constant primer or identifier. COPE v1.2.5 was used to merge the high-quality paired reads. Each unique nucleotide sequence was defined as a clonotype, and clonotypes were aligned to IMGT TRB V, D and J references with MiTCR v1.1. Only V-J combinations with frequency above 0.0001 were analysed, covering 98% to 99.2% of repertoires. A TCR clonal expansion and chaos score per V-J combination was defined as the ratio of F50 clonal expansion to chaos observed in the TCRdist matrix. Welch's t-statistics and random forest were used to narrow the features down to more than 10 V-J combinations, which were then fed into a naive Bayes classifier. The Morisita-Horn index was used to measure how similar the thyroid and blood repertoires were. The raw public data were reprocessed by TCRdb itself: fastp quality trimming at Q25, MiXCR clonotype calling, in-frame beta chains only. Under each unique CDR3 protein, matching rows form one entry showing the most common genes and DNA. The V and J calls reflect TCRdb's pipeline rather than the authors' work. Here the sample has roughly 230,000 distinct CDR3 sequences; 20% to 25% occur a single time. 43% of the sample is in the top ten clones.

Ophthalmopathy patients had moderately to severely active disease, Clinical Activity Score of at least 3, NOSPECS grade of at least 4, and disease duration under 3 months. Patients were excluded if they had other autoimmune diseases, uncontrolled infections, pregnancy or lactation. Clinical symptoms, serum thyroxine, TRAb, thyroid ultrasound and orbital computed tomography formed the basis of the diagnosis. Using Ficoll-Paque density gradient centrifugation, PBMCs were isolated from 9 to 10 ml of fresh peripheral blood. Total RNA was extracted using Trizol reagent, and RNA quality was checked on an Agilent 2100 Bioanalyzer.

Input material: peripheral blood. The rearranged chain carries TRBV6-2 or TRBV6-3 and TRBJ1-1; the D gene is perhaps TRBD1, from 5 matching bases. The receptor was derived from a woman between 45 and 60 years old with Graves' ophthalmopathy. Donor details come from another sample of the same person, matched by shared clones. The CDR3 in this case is CASSYSGRVTEAFF. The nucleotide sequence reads TGTGCCAGCAGTTACTCGGGCAGGGTGACTGAAGCTTTCTTT.